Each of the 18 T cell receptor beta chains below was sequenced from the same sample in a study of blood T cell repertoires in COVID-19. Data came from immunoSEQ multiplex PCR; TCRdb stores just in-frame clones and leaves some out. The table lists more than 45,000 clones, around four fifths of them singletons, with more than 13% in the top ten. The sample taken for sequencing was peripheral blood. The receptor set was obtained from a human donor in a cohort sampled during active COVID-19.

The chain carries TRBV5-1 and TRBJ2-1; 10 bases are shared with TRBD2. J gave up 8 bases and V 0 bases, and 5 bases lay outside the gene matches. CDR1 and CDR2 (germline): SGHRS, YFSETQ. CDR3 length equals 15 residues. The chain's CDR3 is CASSLGLAGGYEQFF. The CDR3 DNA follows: TGCGCCAGCAGCTTGGGGTTAGCGGGGGGTTATGAGCAGTTCTTC.

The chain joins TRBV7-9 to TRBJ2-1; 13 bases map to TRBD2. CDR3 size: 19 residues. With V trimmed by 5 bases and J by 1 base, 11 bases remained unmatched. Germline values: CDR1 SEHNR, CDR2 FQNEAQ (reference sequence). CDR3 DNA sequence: TGTGCCAGCAGCCGTACTAGCGGGGGGGCCTACAAATCCTACAATGAGCAGTTCTTC. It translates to CASSRTSGGAYKSYNEQFF.

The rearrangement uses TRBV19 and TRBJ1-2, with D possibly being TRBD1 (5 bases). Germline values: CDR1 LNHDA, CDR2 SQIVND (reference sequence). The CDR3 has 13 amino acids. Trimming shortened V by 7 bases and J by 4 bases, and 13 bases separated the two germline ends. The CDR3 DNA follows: TGTGCCAGTAAACCTGGGGCAGTCTATGGCTACACCTTC. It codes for CASKPGAVYGYTF.

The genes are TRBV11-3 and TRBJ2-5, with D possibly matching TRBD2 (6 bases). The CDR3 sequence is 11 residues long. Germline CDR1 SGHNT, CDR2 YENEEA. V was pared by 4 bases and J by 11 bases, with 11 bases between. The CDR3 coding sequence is TGTGCCAGCAGCTCGGGGGTTCAGCAGTACTTC. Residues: CASSSGVQQYF.

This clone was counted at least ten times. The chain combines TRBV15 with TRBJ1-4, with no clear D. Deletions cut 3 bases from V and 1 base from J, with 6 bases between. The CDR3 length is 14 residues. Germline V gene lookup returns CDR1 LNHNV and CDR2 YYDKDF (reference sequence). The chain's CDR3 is CATSRAETNEKLFF. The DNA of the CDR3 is TGTGCCACCAGCAGGGCGGAAACTAATGAAAAACTGTTTTTT.

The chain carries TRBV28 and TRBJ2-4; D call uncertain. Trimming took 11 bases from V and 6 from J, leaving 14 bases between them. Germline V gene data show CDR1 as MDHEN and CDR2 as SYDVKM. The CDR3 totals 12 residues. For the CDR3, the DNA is TGTGCCGCCGTCACTCCACCAAACATTCAGTACTTC. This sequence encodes CAAVTPPNIQYF.

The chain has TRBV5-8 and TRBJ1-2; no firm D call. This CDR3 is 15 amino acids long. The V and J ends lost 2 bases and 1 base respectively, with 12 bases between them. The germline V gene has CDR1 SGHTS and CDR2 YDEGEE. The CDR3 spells CASSFVRGSNYGYTF. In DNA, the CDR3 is TGTGCCAGCAGCTTCGTAAGAGGCAGTAACTATGGCTACACCTTC.

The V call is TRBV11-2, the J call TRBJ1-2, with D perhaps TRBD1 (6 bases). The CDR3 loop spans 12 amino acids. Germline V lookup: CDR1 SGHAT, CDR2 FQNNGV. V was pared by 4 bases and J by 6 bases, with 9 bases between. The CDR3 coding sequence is TGTGCCAGCAGCTCATACAGGGATGGCTACACCTTC. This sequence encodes CASSSYRDGYTF.

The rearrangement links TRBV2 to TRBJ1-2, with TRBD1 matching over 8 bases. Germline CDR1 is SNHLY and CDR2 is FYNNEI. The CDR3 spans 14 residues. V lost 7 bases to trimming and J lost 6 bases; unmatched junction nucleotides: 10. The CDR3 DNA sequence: TGTGCCAGCAAAAATGATTTGACAGGGGATGGCTACACCTTC. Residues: CASKNDLTGDGYTF.

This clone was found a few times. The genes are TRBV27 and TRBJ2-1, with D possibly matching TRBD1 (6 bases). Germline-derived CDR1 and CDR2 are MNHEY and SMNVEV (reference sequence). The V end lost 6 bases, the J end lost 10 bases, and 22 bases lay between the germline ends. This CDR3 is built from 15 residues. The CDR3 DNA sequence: TGTGCCAGCAGCTTTATCCGGGGATTCGACAGGGAGCAGTTCTTC. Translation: CASSFIRGFDREQFF.

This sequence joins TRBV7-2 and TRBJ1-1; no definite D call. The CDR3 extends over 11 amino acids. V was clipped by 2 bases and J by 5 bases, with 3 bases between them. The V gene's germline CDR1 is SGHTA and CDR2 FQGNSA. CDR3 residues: CASSLYTEAFF. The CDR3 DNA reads TGTGCCAGCAGCTTATATACTGAAGCTTTCTTT.

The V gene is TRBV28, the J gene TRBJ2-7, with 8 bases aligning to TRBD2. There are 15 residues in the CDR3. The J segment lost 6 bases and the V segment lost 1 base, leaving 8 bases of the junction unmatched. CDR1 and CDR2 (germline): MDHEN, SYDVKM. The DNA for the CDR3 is TGTGCCAGCAGTTTATTTTCTACGGGAGGGCTCGAGCAGTACTTC. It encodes CASSLFSTGGLEQYF.

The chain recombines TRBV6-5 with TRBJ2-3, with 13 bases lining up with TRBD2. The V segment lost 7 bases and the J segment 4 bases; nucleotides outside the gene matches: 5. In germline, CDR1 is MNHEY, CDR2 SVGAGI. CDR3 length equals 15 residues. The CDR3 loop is CASTWTSGGSDTQYF. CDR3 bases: TGTGCCAGCACCTGGACTAGCGGGGGATCAGATACGCAGTATTTT.

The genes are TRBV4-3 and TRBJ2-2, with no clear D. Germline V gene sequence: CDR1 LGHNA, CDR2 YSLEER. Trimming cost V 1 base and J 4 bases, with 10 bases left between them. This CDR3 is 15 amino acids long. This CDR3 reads CASSQVGSGTGELFF. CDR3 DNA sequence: TGCGCCAGCAGCCAAGTAGGTTCAGGCACCGGGGAGCTGTTTTTT.

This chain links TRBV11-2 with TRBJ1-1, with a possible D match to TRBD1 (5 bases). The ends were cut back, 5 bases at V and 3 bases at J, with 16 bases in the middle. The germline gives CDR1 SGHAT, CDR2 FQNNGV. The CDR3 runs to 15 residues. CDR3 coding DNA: TGTGCCAGCAGCCTTAGGGGTAGGGATTACACTGAAGCTTTCTTT. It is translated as CASSLRGRDYTEAFF. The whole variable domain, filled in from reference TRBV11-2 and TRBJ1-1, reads EAGVAQSPRYKIIEKRQSVAFWCNPISGHATLYWYQQILGQGPKLLIQFQNNGVVDDSQLPKDRFSAERLKGVDSTLKIQPAKLEDSAVYLCASSLRGRDYTEAFFGQGTRLTVV.

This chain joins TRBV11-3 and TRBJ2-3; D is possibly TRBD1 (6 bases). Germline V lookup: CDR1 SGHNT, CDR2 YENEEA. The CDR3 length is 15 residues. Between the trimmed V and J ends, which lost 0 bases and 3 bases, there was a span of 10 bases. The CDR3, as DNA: TGTGCCAGCAGCTTAGATGGGGGCGGTACAGATACGCAGTATTTT. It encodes CASSLDGGGTDTQYF.

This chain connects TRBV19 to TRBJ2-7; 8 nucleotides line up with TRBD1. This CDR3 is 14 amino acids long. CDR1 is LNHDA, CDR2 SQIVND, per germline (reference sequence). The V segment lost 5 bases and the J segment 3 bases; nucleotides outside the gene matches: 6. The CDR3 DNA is TGTGCCAGTAGTCCAAACAGGGGGGACTACGAGCAGTACTTC. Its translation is CASSPNRGDYEQYF.

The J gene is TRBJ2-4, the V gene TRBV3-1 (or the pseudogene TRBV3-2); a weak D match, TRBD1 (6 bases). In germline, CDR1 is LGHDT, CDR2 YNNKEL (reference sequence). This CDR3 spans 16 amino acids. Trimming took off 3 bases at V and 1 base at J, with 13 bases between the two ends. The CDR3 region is CASSHWGRGAKNIQYF. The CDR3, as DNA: TGTGCCAGCAGCCATTGGGGGCGTGGGGCCAAAAACATTCAGTACTTC.